Detailed here is one T cell receptor beta chain. The Seattle patients joined while their infection was active and were tracked longitudinally afterward. After removal of 0 bases from V and 10 bases from J, the junction contained 6 bases not matched to a gene. The CDR3 is 14 residues long. The V gene's germline CDR1 is SGHDN and CDR2 FVKESK. The sample originates from a study of blood T cell repertoires in COVID-19. Study-wide context: Sites across the United States, Italy and Spain contributed samples from acute and convalescent COVID-19. The cDNA or gDNA used as material had been derived from T cells, B-cell-depleted T cells, or PBMCs.

Repertoires were generated with immunoSEQ multiplex PCR, while TCRdb's copy carries only in-frame clones and drops some. Of 410,000 or so clones in the sample, 89% are singletons; the top ten hold roughly 1.4%. What was sequenced was peripheral blood. The V and J genes are TRBV14 and TRBJ1-1; 9 nucleotides align to TRBD1. The sequence was collected from a middle-aged woman with COVID-19, enrolled during active disease. CDR3 amino acids: CASSQDGTGRSAFF. The CDR3, as DNA: TGTGCCAGCAGCCAAGATGGGACAGGGAGATCAGCTTTCTTT.